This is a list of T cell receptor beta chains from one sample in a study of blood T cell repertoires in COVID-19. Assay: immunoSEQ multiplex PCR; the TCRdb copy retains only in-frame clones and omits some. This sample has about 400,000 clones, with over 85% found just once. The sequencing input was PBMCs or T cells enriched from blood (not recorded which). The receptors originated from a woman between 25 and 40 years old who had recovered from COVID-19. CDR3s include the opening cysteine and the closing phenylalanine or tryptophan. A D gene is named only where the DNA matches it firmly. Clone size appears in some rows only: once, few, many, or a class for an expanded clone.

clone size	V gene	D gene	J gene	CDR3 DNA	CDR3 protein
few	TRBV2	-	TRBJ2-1	TGTGCCAGCAGTGATTCGGGTACCCTTAATGAGCAGTTCTTC	CASSDSGTLNEQFF
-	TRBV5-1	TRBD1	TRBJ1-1	TGCGCCAGCAGCTCCGGACAGGGGGTTGGGATGGACACTGAAGCTTTCTTT	CASSSGQGVGMDTEAFF
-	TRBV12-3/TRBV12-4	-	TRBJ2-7	TGTGCCAGCAGCTTACGGGCGGGCTACGAGCAGTACTTC	CASSLRAGYEQYF
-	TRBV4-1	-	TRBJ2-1	TGCGCCAGCAGCCAAGTAGGAGTCCGGGGGGCCAAAAACAATGAGCAGTTCTTC	CASSQVGVRGAKNNEQFF
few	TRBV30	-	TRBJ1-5	TGTGCCTGGGGACACTCAGGAATTCGCAATCAGCCCCAGCATTTT	CAWGHSGIRNQPQHF
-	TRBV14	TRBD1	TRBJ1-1	TGTGCCAGCAGCCAAAACAGGGGCTACATGAACACTGAAGCTTTCTTT	CASSQNRGYMNTEAFF
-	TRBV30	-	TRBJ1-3	TGTGCCTACGGGACATACACCTCTGGAAACACCATATATTTT	CAYGTYTSGNTIYF
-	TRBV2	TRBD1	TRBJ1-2	TGTGCCAGCAGACCGGACAGGGAATATGGCTACACCTTC	CASRPDREYGYTF
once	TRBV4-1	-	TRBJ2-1	TGCGCCAGCAGCCCCCCCACTGGGAGCGGGCAGTTCTTC	CASSPPTGSGQFF
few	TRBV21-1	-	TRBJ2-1	TGTGCCAGCAGCAAAGACGCGGGGGGCTCCTACAATGAGCAGTTCTTC	CASSKDAGGSYNEQFF
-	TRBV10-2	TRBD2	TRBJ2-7	TGCGCCAGCAGTGAGTCCGAACTAGCGGACTCCTACGAGCAGTACTTC	CASSESELADSYEQYF
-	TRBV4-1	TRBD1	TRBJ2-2	TGCGCCAGCAGCCTCCGGGACAGAGACACCGGGGAGCTGTTTTTT	CASSLRDRDTGELFF
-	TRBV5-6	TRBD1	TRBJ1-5	TGTGCCAGCAGCTTGGACGGGACAGGGAATCAGCCCCAGCATTTT	CASSLDGTGNQPQHF
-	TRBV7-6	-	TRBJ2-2	TGTGCCAGCAGCTTAGGAGAAGGGGAGCTGTTTTTT	CASSLGEGELFF
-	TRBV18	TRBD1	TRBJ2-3	TGTGCCAGCTCGGACTCAGGGGGAGATACGCAGTATTTT	CASSDSGGDTQYF
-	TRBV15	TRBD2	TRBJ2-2	TGTGCCACCAGCAGAGTGGGTAGCGGGAGGGCCCAAACCGGGGAGCTGTTTTTT	CATSRVGSGRAQTGELFF
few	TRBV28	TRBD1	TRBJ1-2	TGTGCCAGCAGTTGGGGACAGGGCAACTATGGCTACACCTTC	CASSWGQGNYGYTF
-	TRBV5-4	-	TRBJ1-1	TGTGCCAGCAGCCCAGCGGGACTGCTCGCCACTGAAGCTTTCTTT	CASSPAGLLATEAFF
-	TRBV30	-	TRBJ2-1	TGTGCCAGGAGGGGTTCGGGGGGCCTGGTCAATGAGCAGTTCTTC	CARRGSGGLVNEQFF
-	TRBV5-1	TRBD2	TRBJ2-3	TGCGCCAGCAGCTTTGGGACTAGCCCACCTTCTAGCACAGATACGCAGTATTTT	CASSFGTSPPSSTDTQYF
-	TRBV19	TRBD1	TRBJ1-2	TGTGCCAGCGGCGAGGACAGGGGAGGCTACTATGGCTACACCTTC	CASGEDRGGYYGYTF
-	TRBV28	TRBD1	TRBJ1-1	TGTGCCAGCAGTTTATATGCGGGGACAGGGTACACTGAAGCTTTCTTT	CASSLYAGTGYTEAFF
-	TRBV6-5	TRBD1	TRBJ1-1	TGTGCCGTGGCGGGACAGGGGGCTCGGACTGAAGCTTTCTTT	CAVAGQGARTEAFF
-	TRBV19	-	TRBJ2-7	TGTGCCAGTAAAAGGGACTTAACCTCCTACGAGCAGTACTTC	CASKRDLTSYEQYF
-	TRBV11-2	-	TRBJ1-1	TGTGCCAGCAGCGGAACAGGGGAAGCTTTCTTT	CASSGTGEAFF
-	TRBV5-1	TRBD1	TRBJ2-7	TGCGCCAGCGGCTACAACAGGGGTTACGAGCAGTACTTC	CASGYNRGYEQYF
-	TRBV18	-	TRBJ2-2	TGTGCCAGCTCACCGCTGACAGTCGCGAACACCGGGGAGCTGTTTTTT	CASSPLTVANTGELFF
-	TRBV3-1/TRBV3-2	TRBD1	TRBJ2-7	TGTGCCAGCAGCTTACAGGGGTTCGAGCAGTACTTC	CASSLQGFEQYF
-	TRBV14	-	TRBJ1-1	TGTGCCAGCAGCCTAATGATGGCGGGGAGGGGAGAGGCTGAAGCTTTCTTT	CASSLMMAGRGEAEAFF
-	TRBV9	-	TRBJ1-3	TGTGCCAGCAGCGCGGACTCGGTTGGAAACACCATATATTTT	CASSADSVGNTIYF
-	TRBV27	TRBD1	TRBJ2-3	TGTGCCAGCAGTCCGGACAGGGGCACAGATACGCAGTATTTT	CASSPDRGTDTQYF
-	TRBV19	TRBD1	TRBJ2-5	TGTGCCAGTAGTCCCCCAGGGGGCCGGCAAGAGACCCAGTACTTC	CASSPPGGRQETQYF
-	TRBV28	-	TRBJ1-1	TGTGCCAGCAGTTTTCGTCGGAACACTGAAGCTTTCTTT	CASSFRRNTEAFF
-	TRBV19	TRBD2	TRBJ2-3	TGTGCCAGTAGTATCCAACTAGCGGGAGGGCCGAGCACAGATACGCAGTATTTT	CASSIQLAGGPSTDTQYF
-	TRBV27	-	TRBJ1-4	TGTGCCAGCAGTTCACAGGGAAATGAAAAACTGTTTTTT	CASSSQGNEKLFF
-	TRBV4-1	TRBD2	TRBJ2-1	TGCGCCAGCAGCCAACCAACTAGCGGGAGTAGGAATGAGCAGTTCTTC	CASSQPTSGSRNEQFF
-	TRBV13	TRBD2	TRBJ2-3	TGTGCCAGCAGCTTGGGGGCTAGCGGGAGCACAGATACGCAGTATTTT	CASSLGASGSTDTQYF
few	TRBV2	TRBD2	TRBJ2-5	TGTGCCAGCAGTGATCCTAGCGGGGAAGAGACCCAGTACTTC	CASSDPSGEETQYF
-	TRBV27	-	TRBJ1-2	TGTGCCAGCAGTTTAAATTCTGGGCTTAACTATGGCTACACCTTC	CASSLNSGLNYGYTF
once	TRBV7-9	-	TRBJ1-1	TGTGCCAGCAGCTTAGGGGCGTTTTTGAACACTGAAGCTTTCTTT	CASSLGAFLNTEAFF
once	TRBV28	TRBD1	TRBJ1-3	TGTGCCACCCGCGGCCTTCCGGGACAGGGGGCCCGCTCTGGAAACACCATATATTTT	CATRGLPGQGARSGNTIYF
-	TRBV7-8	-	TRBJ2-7	TGTGCCAGCAGCTCCACTAGCCGCTCCTACGAGCAGTACTTT	CASSSTSRSYEQYF
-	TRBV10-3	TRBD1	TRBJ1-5	TGTGCCATCAGTGAGTCGCGGGGACAGGGGTATCAGCCCCAGCATTTT	CAISESRGQGYQPQHF
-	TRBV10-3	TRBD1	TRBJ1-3	TGTGCCATCAGTGAAACTCCGGGACAGGCCCCCGAAAGGACCATATATTTT	CAISETPGQAPERTIYF
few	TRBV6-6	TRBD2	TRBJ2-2	TGTGCCAGCAGTCGCTGGGCGAGCGGGGGGGCGAACACCGGGGAGCTGTTTTTT	CASSRWASGGANTGELFF
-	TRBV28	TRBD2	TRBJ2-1	TGTGCCAGCAGTTTATTACTAGCGGGATTCGAGTTCTTC	CASSLLLAGFEFF
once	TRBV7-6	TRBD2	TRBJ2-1	TGTGCCAGCAGCTTAGCTATAGCGGGAGGGTGGAATGAGCAGTTCTTC	CASSLAIAGGWNEQFF
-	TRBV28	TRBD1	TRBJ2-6	TGTGCCACTGACAGGGCTGGGGCCAACGTCCTGACTTTC	CATDRAGANVLTF
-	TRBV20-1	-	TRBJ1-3	TGCAGTGCTAGTCAGGGCGGTGTTACTGGAAACACCATATATTTT	CSASQGGVTGNTIYF
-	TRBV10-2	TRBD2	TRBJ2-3	TGCGCCAGCAGCCGAGCGGTACTAGCGATCACAGATACGCAGTATTTT	CASSRAVLAITDTQYF
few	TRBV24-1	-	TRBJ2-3	TGTGCCACCAGTGATTGGGGACAAGGTCCAGATACGCAGTATTTT	CATSDWGQGPDTQYF
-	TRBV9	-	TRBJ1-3	TGTGCCAGCAGCGTAGAGGAGAGCTCTGGAAACACCATATATTTT	CASSVEESSGNTIYF